The present entry profiles one TCR beta chain with its context. CDR3 length: 15 amino acids. Germline lookup yields CDR1 KGHDR and CDR2 SFDVKD. J lost 5 bases, V lost 5 bases, and 8 bases had no gene match. Only in-frame clones appear in the TCRdb table, and some are missing; sequencing was by immunoSEQ multiplex PCR. The sample contains 140,000 to 150,000 clones, approximately 85% of which appear only once. Participant age was roughly 18 to 90 years, and participants resided in fewer than 25 US areas. Participants were placed into cohorts based on the clinical history they reported. This record belongs to a study of blood T cell repertoires in COVID-19. On the study more broadly: COVID-19 samples from acute and convalescent phases originated in the United States, Italy and Spain. Sources were T cells, B-cell-depleted T cells, or PBMCs; the material itself was cDNA or gDNA.

This clonotype was obtained from a woman between 50 and 59 years old with acute COVID-19. The chain has TRBV24-1 and TRBJ2-5; 9 bases agree with TRBD1. The material sequenced was PBMCs or T cells enriched from blood (not recorded which). The CDR3 DNA follows: TGTGCCACCAGTGCGACAGGGGGACGGTGGGAGACCCAGTACTTC. As protein: CATSATGGRWETQYF.